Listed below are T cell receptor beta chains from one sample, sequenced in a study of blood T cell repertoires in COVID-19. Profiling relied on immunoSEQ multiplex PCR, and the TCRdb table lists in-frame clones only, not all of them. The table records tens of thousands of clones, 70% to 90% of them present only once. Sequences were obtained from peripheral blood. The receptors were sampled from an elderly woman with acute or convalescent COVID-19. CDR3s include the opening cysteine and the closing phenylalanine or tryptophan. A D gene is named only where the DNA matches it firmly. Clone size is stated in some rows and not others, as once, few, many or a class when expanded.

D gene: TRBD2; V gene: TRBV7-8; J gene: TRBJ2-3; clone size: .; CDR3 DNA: TGTGCCAGCAGCTTAGTCCCCCTTAGCGGGGGTCCAGATACGCAGTATTTT; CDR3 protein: CASSLVPLSGGPDTQYF
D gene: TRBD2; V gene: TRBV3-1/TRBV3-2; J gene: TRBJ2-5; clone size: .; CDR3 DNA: TGTGCCAGCAGCCAAGTATTGACTAGCGGGTCTCAAGAGACCCAGTACTTC; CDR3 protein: CASSQVLTSGSQETQYF
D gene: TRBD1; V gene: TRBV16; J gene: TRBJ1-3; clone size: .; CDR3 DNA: TGTGCCAGCAGCCAATTCGGGACAGGGATCGGAAACACCATATATTTT; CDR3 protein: CASSQFGTGIGNTIYF
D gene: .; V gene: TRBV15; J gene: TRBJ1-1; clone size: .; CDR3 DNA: TGTGCCACCAGGGATAACAGGGACACTGAAGCTTTCTTT; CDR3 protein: CATRDNRDTEAFF
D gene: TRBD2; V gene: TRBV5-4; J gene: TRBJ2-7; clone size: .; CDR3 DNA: TGTGCCAGCAGCTTAGCGGGGGGAAGCTCCTACGAGCAGTACTTC; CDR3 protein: CASSLAGGSSYEQYF
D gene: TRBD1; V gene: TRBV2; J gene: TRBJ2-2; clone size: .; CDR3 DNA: TGTGCCAGCAGAACCCGGACAGGGACCGGGGAGCTGTTTTTT; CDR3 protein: CASRTRTGTGELFF
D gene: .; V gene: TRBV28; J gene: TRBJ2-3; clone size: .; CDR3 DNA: TGTGCCAGCAGCCTGGACACCGAAAGCACAGATACGCAGTATTTT; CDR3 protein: CASSLDTESTDTQYF
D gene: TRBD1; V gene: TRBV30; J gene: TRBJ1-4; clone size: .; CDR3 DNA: TGTGCCTGGATAGGAACCGGGACAGGCGGAGAAAAACTGTTTTTT; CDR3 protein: CAWIGTGTGGEKLFF
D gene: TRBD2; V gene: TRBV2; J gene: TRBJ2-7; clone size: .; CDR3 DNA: TGTGCCAGCACTCTCGGACTAGCGGGGCCGAGCTCCTACGAGCAGTACTTC; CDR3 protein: CASTLGLAGPSSYEQYF
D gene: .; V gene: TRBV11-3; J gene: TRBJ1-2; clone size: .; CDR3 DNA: TGTGCCAGCAGCCCTAGCTTTGGACACTATGGCTACACCTTC; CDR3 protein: CASSPSFGHYGYTF
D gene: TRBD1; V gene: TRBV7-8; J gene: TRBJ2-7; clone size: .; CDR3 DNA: TGTGCCAGCAGCTTCATACAGGGGGCCTACGAGCAGTACTTC; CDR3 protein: CASSFIQGAYEQYF
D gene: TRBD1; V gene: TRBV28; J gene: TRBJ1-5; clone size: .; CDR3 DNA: TGTGCCAGCAGTTGGGGACAGAGCTCCTATAGCAATCAGCCCCAGCATTTT; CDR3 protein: CASSWGQSSYSNQPQHF
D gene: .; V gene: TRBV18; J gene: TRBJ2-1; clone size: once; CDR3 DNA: TGTGCCAGCTCGCCAGGTACTAATGAGCAGTTCTTC; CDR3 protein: CASSPGTNEQFF
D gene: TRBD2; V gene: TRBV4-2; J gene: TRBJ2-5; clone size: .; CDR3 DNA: TGTGCCAGCAGCCAAGGCCATTCTAGGCGGGGGGGGCCGGAGACCCAGTACTTC; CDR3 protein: CASSQGHSRRGGPETQYF
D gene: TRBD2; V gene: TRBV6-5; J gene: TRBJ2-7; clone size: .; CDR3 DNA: TGTGCCAGCAGTTTGACTAGCGGGGGACCCTCCTACGAGCAGTACTTC; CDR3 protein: CASSLTSGGPSYEQYF
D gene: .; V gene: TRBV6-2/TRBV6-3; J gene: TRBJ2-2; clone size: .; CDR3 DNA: TGTGCCAGCAGTTCGGCGGGCGGCACCGGGGAGCTGTTTTTT; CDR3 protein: CASSSAGGTGELFF
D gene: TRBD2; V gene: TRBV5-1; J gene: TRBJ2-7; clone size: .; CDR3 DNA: TGCGCCAGCAGCTTGGAGGGCGGGGGATACGAGCAGTACTTC; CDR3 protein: CASSLEGGGYEQYF
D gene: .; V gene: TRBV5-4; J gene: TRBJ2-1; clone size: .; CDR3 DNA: TGTGCCAGCAGCTTGGCCATAGGGGTGAGCTACAATGAGCAGTTCTTC; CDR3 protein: CASSLAIGVSYNEQFF
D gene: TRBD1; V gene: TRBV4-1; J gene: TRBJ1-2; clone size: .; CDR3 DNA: TGCGCCAGCAGCCAAGGAACAGGGGCGACGGGCTATGGCTACACCTTC; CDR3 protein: CASSQGTGATGYGYTF
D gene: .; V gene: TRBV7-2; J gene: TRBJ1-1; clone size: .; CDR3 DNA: TGTGCCAGCAGCTTAGTAGGCGGTATGAACACTGAAGCTTTCTTT; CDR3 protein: CASSLVGGMNTEAFF
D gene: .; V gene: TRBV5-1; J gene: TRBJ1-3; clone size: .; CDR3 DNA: TGCGCCAGCAGCTTGGGGCAGTTGTCTGGAAACACCATATATTTT; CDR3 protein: CASSLGQLSGNTIYF
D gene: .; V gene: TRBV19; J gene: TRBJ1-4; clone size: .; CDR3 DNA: TGTGCCAGTAGTATTAGTCTGCCTCGAGATGAAAAACTGTTTTTT; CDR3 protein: CASSISLPRDEKLFF
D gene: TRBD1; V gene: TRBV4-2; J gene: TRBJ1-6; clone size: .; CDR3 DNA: TGTGCCAGCAGCCCCTCCGGGACAGTATATAATTCACCCCTCCACTTT; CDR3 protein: CASSPSGTVYNSPLHF
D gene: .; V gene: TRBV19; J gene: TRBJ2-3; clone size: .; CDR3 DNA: TGTGCCAGTAGTATAAAACTAGGCTCAGATACGCAGTATTTT; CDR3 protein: CASSIKLGSDTQYF
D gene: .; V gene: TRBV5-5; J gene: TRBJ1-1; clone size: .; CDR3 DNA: TGTGCCAGCAGCTCGCAGGGGAACACTGAAGCTTTCTTT; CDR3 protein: CASSSQGNTEAFF
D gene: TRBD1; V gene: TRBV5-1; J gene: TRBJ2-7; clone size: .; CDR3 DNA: TGCGCCAGCAGCAACGGACAGGGGGTGGGTGAGCAGTACTTC; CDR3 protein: CASSNGQGVGEQYF
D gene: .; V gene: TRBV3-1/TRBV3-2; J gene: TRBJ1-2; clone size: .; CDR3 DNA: TGTGCCAGCAGCCACCTGGGAGGAGAAAATGGCTACACCTTC; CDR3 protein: CASSHLGGENGYTF
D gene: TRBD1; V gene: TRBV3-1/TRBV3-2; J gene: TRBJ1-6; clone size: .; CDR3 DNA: TGTGCCAGCAGCCAGGGGGACAGCAATTCACCCCTCCACTTT; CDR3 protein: CASSQGDSNSPLHF
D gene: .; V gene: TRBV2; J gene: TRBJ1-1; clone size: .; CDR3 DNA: TGTGCCAGCAGTGCGCAAGGGGTTGTTTACACTGAAGCTTTCTTT; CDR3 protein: CASSAQGVVYTEAFF
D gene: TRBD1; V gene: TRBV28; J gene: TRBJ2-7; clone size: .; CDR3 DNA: TGTGCCAGCACTCCGACAGGGGGCGCCTACGAGCAGTACTTC; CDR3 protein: CASTPTGGAYEQYF
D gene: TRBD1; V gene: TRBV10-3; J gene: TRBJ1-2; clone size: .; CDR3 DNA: TGTGCCATCAGTGTTCTAAGGGGACAGCACTCTGGCTACACCTTC; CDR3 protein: CAISVLRGQHSGYTF
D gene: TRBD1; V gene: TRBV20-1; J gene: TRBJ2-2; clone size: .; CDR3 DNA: TGCAGTGCTAGTACAGGGGCAGGGACCGGGGAGCTGTTTTTT; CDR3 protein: CSASTGAGTGELFF
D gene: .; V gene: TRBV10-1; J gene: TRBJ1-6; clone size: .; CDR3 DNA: TGCGCCAGCAGTGACAGGGTGGATTCACCCCTCCACTTT; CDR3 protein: CASSDRVDSPLHF
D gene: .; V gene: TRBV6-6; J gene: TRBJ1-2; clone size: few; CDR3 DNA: TGTGCCAGCACCTCGCGGGGGATTGGGGGCTACACCTTC; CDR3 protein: CASTSRGIGGYTF
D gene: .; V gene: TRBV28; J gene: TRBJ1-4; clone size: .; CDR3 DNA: TGTGCCAGCAGGTCCGATGAAAAACTGTTTTTT; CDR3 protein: CASRSDEKLFF
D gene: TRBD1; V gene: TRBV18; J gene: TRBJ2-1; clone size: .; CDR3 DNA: TGTGCCAGCTCACCGACAGGGAGAACCTACAATGAGCAGTTCTTC; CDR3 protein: CASSPTGRTYNEQFF
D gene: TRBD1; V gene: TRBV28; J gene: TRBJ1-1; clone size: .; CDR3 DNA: TGTGCCAGCAGTTTGGCCGGGACAGGGGGCTACACTGAAGCTTTCTTT; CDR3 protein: CASSLAGTGGYTEAFF
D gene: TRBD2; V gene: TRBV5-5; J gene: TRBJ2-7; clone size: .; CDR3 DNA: TGTGCCAGCAGCCCCGGGACTAGCGGGGGGAATGAGCAGTACTTC; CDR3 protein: CASSPGTSGGNEQYF
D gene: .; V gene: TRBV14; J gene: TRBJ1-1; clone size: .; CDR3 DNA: TGTGCCAGCAGCCTCGCAACCGGGAGGCAGGGAGCTTTCTTT; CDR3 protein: CASSLATGRQGAFF
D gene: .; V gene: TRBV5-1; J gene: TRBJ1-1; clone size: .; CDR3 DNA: TGCGCCAGCAGCTTGGCCGGCGGGGGACCCACTGAAGCTTTCTTT; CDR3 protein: CASSLAGGGPTEAFF
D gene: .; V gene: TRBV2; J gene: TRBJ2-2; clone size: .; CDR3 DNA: TGTGCCAGCAGTGAAGCGATGAGGCAGCTCGGGGAGCTGTTTTTT; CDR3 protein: CASSEAMRQLGELFF
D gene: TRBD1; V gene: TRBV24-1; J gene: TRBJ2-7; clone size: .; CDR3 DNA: TGTGCCACCAGTGATTTGCGGACAGGGGGGAACTTC; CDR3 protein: CATSDLRTGGNF
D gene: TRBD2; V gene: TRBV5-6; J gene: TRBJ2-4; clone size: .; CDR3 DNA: TGTGCCAGCAGCTTGGCCTTCGGGGGGGATCTAGCCAAAAACATTCAGTACTTC; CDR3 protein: CASSLAFGGDLAKNIQYF
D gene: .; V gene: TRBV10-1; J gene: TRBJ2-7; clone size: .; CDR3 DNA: TGCGCCAGCAGTGAGTCCTTCTACGAGCAGTACTTC; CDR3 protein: CASSESFYEQYF
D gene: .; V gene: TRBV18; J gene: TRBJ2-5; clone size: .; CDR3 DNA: TGTGCCAGCTCACCAGGAGAGGTTAGGGAGACCCAGTACTTC; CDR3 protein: CASSPGEVRETQYF